This T cell receptor (beta chain) was profiled in a study of blood T cell repertoires in COVID-19. Study at large: Samples came from the United States, Italy and Spain, spanning acute and convalescent COVID-19.

Original analysis: Cell counts per sample came from amplifying reference gene primers. Generated by immunoSEQ multiplex PCR, the TCRdb table keeps only in-frame clones and is missing some. The V and J calls and clone size are taken from that table; D and trimming were inferred from the DNA. The sample comprises roughly 230,000 clones, 70% to 90% of which are singletons, and 4.5% to 5.5% rests with the top ten. V gave up 1 base and J gave up 8 bases, with 11 bases separating them. CDR1 and CDR2 (germline): SGHTA, FQGNSA. The CDR3 sequence is 13 residues long. Followed over time, Seattle patients had been enrolled while infection was active.

The clonotype was recovered from a man between 45 and 60 years old with COVID-19, enrolled during active disease. The material sequenced was peripheral blood. V gene TRBV7-2 combines with J gene TRBJ1-1; D is uncertain. CDR3 nucleotides: TGTGCCAGCAGCTTAGTTCTGTCTACCGAAGCTTTCTTT. Translation gives CASSLVLSTEAFF.